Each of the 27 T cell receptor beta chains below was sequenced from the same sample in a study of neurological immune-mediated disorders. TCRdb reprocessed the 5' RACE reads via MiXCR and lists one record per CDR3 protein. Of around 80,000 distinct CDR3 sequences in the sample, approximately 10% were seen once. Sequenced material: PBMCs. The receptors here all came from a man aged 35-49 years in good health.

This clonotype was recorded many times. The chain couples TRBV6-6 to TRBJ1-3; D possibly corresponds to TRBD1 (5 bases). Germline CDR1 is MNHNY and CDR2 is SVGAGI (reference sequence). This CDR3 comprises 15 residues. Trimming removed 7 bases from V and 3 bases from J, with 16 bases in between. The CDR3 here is CASNLIAGHGNTIYF. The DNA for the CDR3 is TGTGCCAGCAATCTGATAGCAGGGCATGGAAACACCATATATTTT.

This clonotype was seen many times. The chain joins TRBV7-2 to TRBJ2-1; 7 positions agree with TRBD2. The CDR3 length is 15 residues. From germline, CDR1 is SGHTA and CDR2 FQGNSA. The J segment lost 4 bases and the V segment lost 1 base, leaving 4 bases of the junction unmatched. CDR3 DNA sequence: TGTGCCAGCAGCTTAGGGTGGGGGGGGTACAATGAGCAGTTCTTC. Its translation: CASSLGWGGYNEQFF.

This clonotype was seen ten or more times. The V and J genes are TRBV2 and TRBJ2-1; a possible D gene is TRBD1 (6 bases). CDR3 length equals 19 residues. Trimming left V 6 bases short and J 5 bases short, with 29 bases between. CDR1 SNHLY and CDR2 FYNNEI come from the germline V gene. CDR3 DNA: TGTGCCAGCAGGTCACAGCTGGGCCTACAGGGACGAAAGGACAATGAGCAGTTCTTC. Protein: CASRSQLGLQGRKDNEQFF.

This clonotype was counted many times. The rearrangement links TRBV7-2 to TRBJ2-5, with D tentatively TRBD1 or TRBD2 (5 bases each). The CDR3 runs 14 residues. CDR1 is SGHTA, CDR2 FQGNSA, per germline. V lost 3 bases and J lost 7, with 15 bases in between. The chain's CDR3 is CASSFTRTGGTQYF. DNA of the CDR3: TGTGCCAGCAGCTTTACCCGGACTGGGGGGACCCAGTACTTC.

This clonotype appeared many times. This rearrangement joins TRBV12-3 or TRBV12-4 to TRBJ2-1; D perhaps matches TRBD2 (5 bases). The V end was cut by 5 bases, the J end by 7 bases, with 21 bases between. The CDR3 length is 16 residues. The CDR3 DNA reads TGTGCCAGCAGTCCTCGGTCTAGCCTCACCAGGAATGAGCAGTTCTTC. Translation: CASSPRSSLTRNEQFF.

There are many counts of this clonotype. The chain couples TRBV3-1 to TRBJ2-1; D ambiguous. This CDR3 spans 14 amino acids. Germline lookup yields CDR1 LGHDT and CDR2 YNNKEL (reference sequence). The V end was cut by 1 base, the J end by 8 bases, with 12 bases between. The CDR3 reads CASSQGSPADEQFF. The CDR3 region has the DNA TGTGCCAGCAGCCAAGGTTCCCCGGCGGATGAGCAGTTCTTC.

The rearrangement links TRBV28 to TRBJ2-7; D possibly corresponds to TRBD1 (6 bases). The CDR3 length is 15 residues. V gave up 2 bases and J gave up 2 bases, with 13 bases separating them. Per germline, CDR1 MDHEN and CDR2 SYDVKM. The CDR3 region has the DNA TGTGCCAGCAGTTTAGTGACAGGAGGCCCCTACGAGCAGTACTTC. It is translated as CASSLVTGGPYEQYF.

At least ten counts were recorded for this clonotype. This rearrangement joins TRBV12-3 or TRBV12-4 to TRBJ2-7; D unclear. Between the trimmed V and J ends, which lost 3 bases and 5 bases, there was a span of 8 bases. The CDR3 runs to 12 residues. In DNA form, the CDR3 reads TGTGCCAGCAGTTTGTCCCCGGACGAGCAGTACTTC. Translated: CASSLSPDEQYF.

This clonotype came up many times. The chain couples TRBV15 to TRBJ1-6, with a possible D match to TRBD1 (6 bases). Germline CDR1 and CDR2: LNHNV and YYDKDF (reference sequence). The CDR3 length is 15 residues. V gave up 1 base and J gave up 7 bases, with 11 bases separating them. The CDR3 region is CATSRVQGSNSPLHF. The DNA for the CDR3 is TGTGCCACCAGCAGAGTACAGGGAAGCAATTCACCCCTCCACTTT.

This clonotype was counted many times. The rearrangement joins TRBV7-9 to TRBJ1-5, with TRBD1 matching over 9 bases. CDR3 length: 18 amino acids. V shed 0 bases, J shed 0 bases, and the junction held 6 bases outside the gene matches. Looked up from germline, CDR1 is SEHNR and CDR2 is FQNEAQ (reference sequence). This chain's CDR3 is CASSLATLTGGSNQPQHF. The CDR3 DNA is TGTGCCAGCAGCTTAGCGACCCTGACAGGGGGTAGCAATCAGCCCCAGCATTTT.

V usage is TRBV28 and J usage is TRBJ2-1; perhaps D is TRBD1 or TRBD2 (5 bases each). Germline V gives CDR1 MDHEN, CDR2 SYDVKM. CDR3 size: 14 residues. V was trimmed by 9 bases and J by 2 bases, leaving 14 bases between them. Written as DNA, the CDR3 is TGTGCCAGTTTCGGGGCCCAGCCCTACAATGAGCAGTTCTTC. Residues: CASFGAQPYNEQFF.

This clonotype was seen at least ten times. The CDR3: CASSFRDGNTIYF. CDR3 DNA sequence: TGTGCCAGCAGCTTTCGGGATGGAAACACCATATATTTT. The chain recombines TRBV5-8 with TRBJ1-3; D unresolved. The V gene lost 2 bases and the J gene lost 3 bases, with 6 bases spanning the gap. CDR1 and CDR2 from the germline V gene are SGHTS and YDEGEE. The CDR3 runs 13 residues. The whole variable domain, remainder taken from reference TRBV5-8 and TRBJ1-3, is EAGVTQSPTHLIKTRGQQATLRCSPISGHTSVYWYQQALGLGLQFLLWYDEGEERNRGNFPPRFSGRQFPNYSSELNVNALELEDSALYLCASSFRDGNTIYFGEGSWLTVV.

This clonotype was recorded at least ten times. The CDR3, as DNA: TGTGCCAGCAGTTTACCGCAGGATCGGGCCTACGAGCAGTACTTC. As protein: CASSLPQDRAYEQYF. The chain recombines TRBV28 with TRBJ2-7; no definite D call. Germline-derived CDR1 and CDR2 are MDHEN and SYDVKM. This CDR3 has 15 amino acids. Trimming stripped 2 bases from V and 2 bases from J, with 13 bases between.

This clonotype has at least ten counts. The CDR3 reads CAISGSSGYQETQYF. The CDR3 region has the DNA TGTGCCATCAGTGGGTCTAGCGGGTACCAAGAGACCCAGTACTTC. V and J are TRBV10-3 and TRBJ2-5; 8 bases agree with TRBD2. The CDR3 length is 15 residues. The V and J ends lost 4 bases and 0 bases, in that order; junction bases with no gene match: 4. In germline, CDR1 is ENHRY, CDR2 SYGVKD.

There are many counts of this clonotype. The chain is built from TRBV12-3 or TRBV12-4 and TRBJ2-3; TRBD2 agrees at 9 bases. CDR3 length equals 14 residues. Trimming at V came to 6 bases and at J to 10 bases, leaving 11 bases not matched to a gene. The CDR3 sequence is CASREAGGSGAQYF. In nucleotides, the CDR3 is TGTGCCAGCAGAGAAGCGGGGGGAAGCGGGGCGCAGTATTTT.

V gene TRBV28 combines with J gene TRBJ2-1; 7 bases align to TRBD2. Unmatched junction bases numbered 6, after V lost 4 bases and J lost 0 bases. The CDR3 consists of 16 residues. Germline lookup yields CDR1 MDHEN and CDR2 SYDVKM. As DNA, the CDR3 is TGTGCCAGCAGTTCCCAGCGGGACTTCTCCTACAATGAGCAGTTCTTC. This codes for CASSSQRDFSYNEQFF.

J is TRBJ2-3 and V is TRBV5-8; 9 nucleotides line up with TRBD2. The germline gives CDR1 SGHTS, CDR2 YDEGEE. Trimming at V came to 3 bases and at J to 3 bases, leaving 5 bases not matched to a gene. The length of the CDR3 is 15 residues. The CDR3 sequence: CASSSSAGGTDTQYF. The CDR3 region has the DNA TGTGCCAGCAGCTCGTCGGCGGGAGGGACAGATACGCAGTATTTT.

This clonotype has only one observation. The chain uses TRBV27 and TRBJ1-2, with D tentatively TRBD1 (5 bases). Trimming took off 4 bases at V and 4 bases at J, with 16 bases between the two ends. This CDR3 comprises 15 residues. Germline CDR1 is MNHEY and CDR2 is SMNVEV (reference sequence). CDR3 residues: CASSSGFRQFYGYTF. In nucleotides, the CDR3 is TGTGCCAGCAGTTCCGGTTTCCGACAGTTCTATGGCTACACCTTC.

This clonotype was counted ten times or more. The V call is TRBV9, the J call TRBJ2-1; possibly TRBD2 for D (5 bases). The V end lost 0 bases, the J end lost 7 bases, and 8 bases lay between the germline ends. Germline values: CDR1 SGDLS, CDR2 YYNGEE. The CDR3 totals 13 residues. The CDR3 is CASSVGGLNEQFF. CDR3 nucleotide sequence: TGTGCCAGCAGCGTAGGAGGGTTGAATGAGCAGTTCTTC. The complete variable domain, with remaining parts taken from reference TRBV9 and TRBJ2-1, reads DSGVTQTPKHLITATGQRVTLRCSPRSGDLSVYWYQQSLDQGLQFLIQYYNGEERAKGNILERFSAQQFPDLHSELNLSSLELGDSALYFCASSVGGLNEQFFGPGTRLTVL.

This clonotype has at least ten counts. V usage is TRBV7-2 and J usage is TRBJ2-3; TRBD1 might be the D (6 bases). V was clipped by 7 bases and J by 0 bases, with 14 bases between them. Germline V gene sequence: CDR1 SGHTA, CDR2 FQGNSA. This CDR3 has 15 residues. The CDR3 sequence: CASNFIQGSTDTQYF. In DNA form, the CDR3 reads TGTGCCAGCAATTTTATACAGGGTAGCACAGATACGCAGTATTTT. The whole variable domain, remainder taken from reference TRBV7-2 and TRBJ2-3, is GAGVSQSPSNKVTEKGKDVELRCDPISGHTALYWYRQSLGQGLEFLIYFQGNSAPDKSGLPSDRFSAERTGGSVSTLTIQRTQQEDSAVYLCASNFIQGSTDTQYFGPGTRLTVL.

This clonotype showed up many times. CDR3 protein: CASSLPIRGQNGYTF. Here the CDR3 DNA reads TGTGCCAGCAGCCTGCCCATCCGAGGGCAGAATGGCTACACCTTC. V is TRBV7-2 and J is TRBJ1-2; D is unresolved. CDR3 size: 15 residues. Germline values: CDR1 SGHTA, CDR2 FQGNSA. V lost 5 bases, J lost 6 bases, and 19 bases lay in between.

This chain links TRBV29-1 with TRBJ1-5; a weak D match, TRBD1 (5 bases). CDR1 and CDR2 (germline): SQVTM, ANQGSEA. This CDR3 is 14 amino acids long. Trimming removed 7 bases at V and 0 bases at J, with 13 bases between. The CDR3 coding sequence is TGCAGCGCCTGGGACGGAGCTAGCAATCAGCCCCAGCATTTT. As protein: CSAWDGASNQPQHF.

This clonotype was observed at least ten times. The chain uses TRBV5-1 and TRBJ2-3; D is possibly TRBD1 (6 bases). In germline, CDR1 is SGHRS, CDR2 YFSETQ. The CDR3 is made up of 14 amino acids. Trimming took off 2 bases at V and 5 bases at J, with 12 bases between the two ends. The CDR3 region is CASSFQGSGDTQYF. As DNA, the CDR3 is TGCGCCAGCAGCTTCCAGGGGTCGGGAGATACGCAGTATTTT. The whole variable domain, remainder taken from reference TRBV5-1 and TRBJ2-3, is KAGVTQTPRYLIKTRGQQVTLSCSPISGHRSVSWYQQTPGQGLQFLFEYFSETQRNKGNFPGRFSGRQFSNSRSEMNVSTLELGDSALYLCASSFQGSGDTQYFGPGTRLTVL.

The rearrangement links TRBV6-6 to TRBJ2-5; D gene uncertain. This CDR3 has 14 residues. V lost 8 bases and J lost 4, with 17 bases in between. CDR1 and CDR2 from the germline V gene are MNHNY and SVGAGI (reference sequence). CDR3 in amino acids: CASGVWTAPETQYF. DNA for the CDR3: TGTGCCAGCGGGGTATGGACGGCCCCAGAGACCCAGTACTTC.

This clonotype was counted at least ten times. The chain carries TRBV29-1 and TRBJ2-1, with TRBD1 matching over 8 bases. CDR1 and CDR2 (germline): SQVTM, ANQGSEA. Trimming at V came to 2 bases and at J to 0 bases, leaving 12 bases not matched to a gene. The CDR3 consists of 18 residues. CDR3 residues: CSVEYRDRIFSSYNEQFF. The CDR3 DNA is TGCAGCGTTGAATATCGGGACAGGATCTTCAGCTCCTACAATGAGCAGTTCTTC.

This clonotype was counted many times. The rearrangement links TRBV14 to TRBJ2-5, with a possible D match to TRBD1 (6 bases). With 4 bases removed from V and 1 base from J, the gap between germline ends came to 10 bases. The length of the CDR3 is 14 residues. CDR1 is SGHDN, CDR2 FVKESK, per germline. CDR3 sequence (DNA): TGTGCCAGCAGCCCACCGGACAGCCAAGAGACCCAGTACTTC. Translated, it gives CASSPPDSQETQYF.

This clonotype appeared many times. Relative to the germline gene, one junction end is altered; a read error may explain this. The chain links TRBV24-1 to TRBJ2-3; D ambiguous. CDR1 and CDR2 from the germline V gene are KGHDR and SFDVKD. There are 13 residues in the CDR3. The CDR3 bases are TGTGCCACCAGTGATTTCAGCAAAGATACGCAGTATTTT. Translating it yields CATSDFSKDTQYF.